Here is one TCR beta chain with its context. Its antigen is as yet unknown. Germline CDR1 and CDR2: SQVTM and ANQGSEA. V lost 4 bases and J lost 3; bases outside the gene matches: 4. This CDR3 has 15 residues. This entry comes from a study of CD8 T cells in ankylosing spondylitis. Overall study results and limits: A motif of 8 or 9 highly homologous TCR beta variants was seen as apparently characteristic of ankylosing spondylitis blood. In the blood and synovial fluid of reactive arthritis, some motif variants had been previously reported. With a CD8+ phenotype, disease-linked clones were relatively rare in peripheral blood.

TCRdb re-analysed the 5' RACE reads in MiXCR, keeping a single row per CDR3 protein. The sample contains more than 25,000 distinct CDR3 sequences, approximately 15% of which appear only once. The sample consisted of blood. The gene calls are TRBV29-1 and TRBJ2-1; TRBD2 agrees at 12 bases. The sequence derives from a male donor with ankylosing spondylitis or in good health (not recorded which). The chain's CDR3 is CSVGPTSGGYNEQFF. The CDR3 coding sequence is TGCAGCGTTGGCCCGACTAGCGGGGGCTACAATGAGCAGTTCTTC.